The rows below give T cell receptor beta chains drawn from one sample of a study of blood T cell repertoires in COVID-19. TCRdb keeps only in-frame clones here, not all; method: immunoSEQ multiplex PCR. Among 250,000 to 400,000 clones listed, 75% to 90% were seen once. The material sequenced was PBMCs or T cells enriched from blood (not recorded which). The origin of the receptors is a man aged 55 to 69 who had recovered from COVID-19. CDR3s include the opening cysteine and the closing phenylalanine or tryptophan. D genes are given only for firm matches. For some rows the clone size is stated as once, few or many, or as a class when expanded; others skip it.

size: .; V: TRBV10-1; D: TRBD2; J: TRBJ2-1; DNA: TGCGCCAGCAGTGACAGCAGCGGGATAAACGGTGAGCAGTTCTTC; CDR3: CASSDSSGINGEQFF
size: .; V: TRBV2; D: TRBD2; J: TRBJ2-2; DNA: TGTGCCAGCAGTGAAATGCAGGGAGGGGCCGGGGAGCTGTTTTTT; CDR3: CASSEMQGGAGELFF
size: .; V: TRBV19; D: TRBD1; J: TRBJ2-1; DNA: TGTGCCAGTAGTTACCGGACCTCACCAGGGGGAGTCTCCTACAATGAGCAGTTCTTC; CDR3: CASSYRTSPGGVSYNEQFF
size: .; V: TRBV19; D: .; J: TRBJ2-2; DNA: TGTGCCAGTAGTAAGGGTGGAGGCACCGGGGAGCTGTTTTTT; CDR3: CASSKGGGTGELFF
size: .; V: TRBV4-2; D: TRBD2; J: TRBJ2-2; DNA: TGTGCCAGCAGCCCCGTACTAGCGGGATTCCGGAACACCGGGGAGCTGTTTTTT; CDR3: CASSPVLAGFRNTGELFF
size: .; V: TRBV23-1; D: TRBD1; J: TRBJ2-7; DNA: TGCGCCAGCAGTCAAGGATTTGTGTGGGACAGGGCGGCCTACGAGCAGTACTTC; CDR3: CASSQGFVWDRAAYEQYF
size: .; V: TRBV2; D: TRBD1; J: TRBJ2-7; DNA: TGTGCCAGCAGTGAAGCCCTCCAGGGGGCGGGTGAGCAGTACTTC; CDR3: CASSEALQGAGEQYF
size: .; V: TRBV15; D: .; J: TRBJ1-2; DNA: TGTGCCACAACCGGGACAAACCTACTTTCCTATGGCTACACCTTC; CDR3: CATTGTNLLSYGYTF
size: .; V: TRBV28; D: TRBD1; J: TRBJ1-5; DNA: TGTGCCAGCAGTTTACGCGACAGGGCAGACAGCAATCAGCCCCAGCATTTT; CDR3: CASSLRDRADSNQPQHF
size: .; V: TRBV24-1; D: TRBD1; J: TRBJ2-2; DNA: TGTGCCACCAGTGACCTCAGGGGGCGAGGGGAGCTGTTTTTT; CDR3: CATSDLRGRGELFF
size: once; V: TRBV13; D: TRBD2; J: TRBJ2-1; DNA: TGTGCCAGCAGCCTCGGGACTAGCGGTTTTTATGAGCAGTTCTTC; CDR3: CASSLGTSGFYEQFF
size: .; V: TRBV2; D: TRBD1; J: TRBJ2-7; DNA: TGTGCCAGCAGTAGGGACAGCTTTAGAGAGCAGTACTTC; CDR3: CASSRDSFREQYF
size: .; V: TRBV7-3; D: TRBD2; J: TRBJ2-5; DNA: TGTGCCAGCAGCCCAACTAGCGGACAAGAGACCCAGTACTTC; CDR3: CASSPTSGQETQYF
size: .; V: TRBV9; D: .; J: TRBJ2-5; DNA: TGTGCCAGCAGCGTAGGGGAGCTGGGGGGAGGAGAGACCCAGTACTTC; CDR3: CASSVGELGGGETQYF
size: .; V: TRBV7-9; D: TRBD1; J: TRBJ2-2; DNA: TGTGCCAGCATTTACTTCGGGACAGGGAGGCACACCGGGGAGCTGTTTTTT; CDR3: CASIYFGTGRHTGELFF
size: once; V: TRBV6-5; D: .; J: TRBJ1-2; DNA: TGTGCCAGCAGACCAATTACAGGGATCGGCTACACCTTC; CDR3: CASRPITGIGYTF
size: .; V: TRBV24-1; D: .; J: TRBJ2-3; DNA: TGTGCCACCAGTGGAACGACTAAATGGGGAGATACGCAGTATTTT; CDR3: CATSGTTKWGDTQYF